These 11 T cell receptor beta chains were sequenced from one sample in a study of response to subunit inactivated influenza vaccine (dated by TCRdb to 2017 to 2018). Library creation used RT-PCR. Data came from an Illumina HiSeq 2500. TCRdb reprocessed the public reads (quality trimming at Q25 with fastp, clone calling with MiXCR) and kept in-frame beta chains. Each entry is one CDR3 protein sequence, shown with its most common DNA and genes. The sample table lists about 540,000 distinct CDR3 sequences, 14% of them with a count of one. The top ten clonotypes cover 8.5% to 14% of the sample. Sequencing was performed on PBMCs from blood, taken 11 to 12 days after vaccination. Receptor source: a man aged 50 or older who received an inactivated influenza vaccine. Donor details come from another sample of the same person, matched by shared clones.

This chain joins TRBV18 and TRBJ2-4; TRBD2 is a possible D gene (5 bases). Looked up from germline, CDR1 is KGHSH and CDR2 is LQKENI. The V gene lost 4 bases and the J gene lost 4 bases, with 8 bases spanning the gap. CDR3 size: 13 residues. CDR3 residues: CASSQDWKNIQYF. DNA for the CDR3: TGTGCCAGCTCACAGGACTGGAAAAACATTCAGTACTTC.

CDR3 sequence: CAIKDRGGYEQYF. The CDR3 DNA is TGTGCCATTAAAGACAGGGGGGGCTACGAGCAGTACTTC. The chain uses TRBV10-3 and TRBJ2-7, with 9 bases fitting TRBD1. Germline V gene lookup returns CDR1 ENHRY and CDR2 SYGVKD. The CDR3 consists of 13 residues. Unmatched junction bases numbered 6, after V lost 9 bases and J lost 3 bases.

This clonotype was seen once. This chain joins TRBV11-2 and TRBJ1-6; D unresolved. Germline V gene data show CDR1 as SGHAT and CDR2 as FQNNGV. CDR3 length: 14 residues. Trimming cost V 5 bases and J 8 bases, with 13 bases left between them. The CDR3 DNA reads as TGTGCCAGCAGCAACGCCGGGGTGGATTCACCCCTCCACTTT. It codes for CASSNAGVDSPLHF. Full variable domain (missing parts from reference TRBV11-2 and TRBJ1-6): EAGVAQSPRYKIIEKRQSVAFWCNPISGHATLYWYQQILGQGPKLLIQFQNNGVVDDSQLPKDRFSAERLKGVDSTLKIQPAKLEDSAVYLCASSNAGVDSPLHFGNGTRLTVT.

The CDR3 region has the DNA TGTGCCAGCAGGCCCACAGGGGTTGAGAACGAGCAGTACTTC. Its protein is CASRPTGVENEQYF. The chain links TRBV6-1 to TRBJ2-7; 7 bases align to TRBD1. CDR3 length: 14 residues. Looked up from germline, CDR1 is MNHNS and CDR2 is SASEGT. Trimming cost V 6 bases and J 5 bases; bases outside gene matches: 10.

This clonotype was counted only a few times. The CDR3 DNA is TGTGCCAGCAGCCGAACATGGAACACTGAAGCTTTCTTT. Translation: CASSRTWNTEAFF. The V gene is TRBV7-6, the J gene TRBJ1-1; D is uncertain. Trimming left V 5 bases short and J 1 base short, with 8 bases between. The CDR3 consists of 13 residues. Looked up from germline, CDR1 is SGHVS and CDR2 is FNYEAQ.

The chain has TRBV15 and TRBJ1-1; perhaps TRBD1 as D (6 bases). Germline V gene data show CDR1 as LNHNV and CDR2 as YYDKDF (reference sequence). V lost 3 bases and J lost 11, with 16 bases in between. This CDR3 comprises 13 residues. CDR3 DNA sequence: TGTGCCACCAGCAGCCACCAGGGGAAGGGGGCTTTCTTT. Protein sequence: CATSSHQGKGAFF.

This clonotype was seen only a few times. This chain joins TRBV20-1 and TRBJ2-7; 7 nucleotides align to TRBD1. J was trimmed by 1 base and V by 6 bases; bases with no gene match: 9. There are 14 residues in the CDR3. Germline CDR1 and CDR2: DFQATT and SNEGSKA (reference sequence). CDR3 DNA: TGCAGTGCACGAGGCCAGGGGGATTCCTACGAGCAGTACTTC. Protein: CSARGQGDSYEQYF.

This chain links TRBV7-2 with TRBJ2-2; D uncertain. Germline V gene lookup returns CDR1 SGHTA and CDR2 FQGNSA. The CDR3 runs to 12 residues. Between the trimmed V and J ends, which lost 4 bases and 8 bases, there was a span of 8 bases. CDR3 protein: CASSSPGGELFF. The CDR3 bases are TGTGCCAGCAGCTCCCCGGGTGGGGAGCTGTTTTTT.

V is TRBV5-1 and J is TRBJ2-1; 13 bases agree with TRBD2. There are 15 residues in the CDR3. V gave up 5 bases and J gave up 11 bases; unmatched junction bases: 10. Germline CDR1 is SGHRS and CDR2 is YFSETQ. The CDR3 DNA reads as TGCGCCAGCAGGCCAGGGACTAGCGGGACCCTAAAGCAGTTCTTC. Translation gives CASRPGTSGTLKQFF.

This clonotype showed up just a few times. The chain links TRBV7-2 to TRBJ2-7; D is perhaps TRBD2 (6 bases). V lost 5 bases, J lost 0 bases, and 17 bases lay in between. CDR1 and CDR2 (germline): SGHTA, FQGNSA. This CDR3 has 16 amino acids. The CDR3 protein is CASSPAHSGSSYEQYF. CDR3 nucleotide sequence: TGTGCCAGCAGCCCCGCCCATAGCGGTAGCTCCTACGAGCAGTACTTC. The full variable domain, in which reference TRBV7-2 and TRBJ2-7 provide the parts outside the CDR3, is GAGVSQSPSNKVTEKGKDVELRCDPISGHTALYWYRQSLGQGLEFLIYFQGNSAPDKSGLPSDRFSAERTGGSVSTLTIQRTQQEDSAVYLCASSPAHSGSSYEQYFGPGTRLTVT.

There are a few counts of this clonotype. The V and J genes are TRBV4-1 and TRBJ1-2; the match to TRBD1 covers 8 bases. V trimming: 0 bases; J trimming: 5 bases; junction bases outside the gene matches: 8. This CDR3 has 16 amino acids. The germline V gene encodes CDR1 MGHRA and CDR2 YSYEKL. CDR3 nucleotide sequence: TGCGCCAGCAGCCAAGATAGGCAGGGGGCGACGTATGGCTACACCTTC. Its translation: CASSQDRQGATYGYTF.